Described below is a single TCR beta chain sequence and its context. This record comes from a study of T cells in narcolepsy. Background on the study: Patients with NT1 or NT2 and healthy control donors were enrolled.

Trimming took off 8 bases at V and 5 bases at J, with 9 bases between the two ends. Germline assignment: CDR1 SNHLY and CDR2 FYNNEI. The CDR3 extends over 11 amino acids. Sequenced by immunoSEQ multiplex PCR; TCRdb stores in-frame clones only, minus some. The sample has about 15,000 clones, approximately 85% seen once; the top ten hold 30% to 45%. The sequenced material came from memory (CD45RA-) CD4+ T cells from blood. This clonotype was sampled from a human donor in good health. The chain is built from TRBV2 and TRBJ2-5; D remains ambiguous. Here the CDR3 reads CASGVEETQYF. The CDR3 DNA is TGTGCCAGCGGAGTCGAGGAGACCCAGTACTTC.